This paragraph reports one T cell receptor (beta chain). Its antigen is undetermined. Trimming cost V 3 bases and J 0 bases, with 6 bases left between them. This CDR3 is 14 amino acids long. Germline CDR1 reads SNHLY; CDR2 reads FYNNEI. The data were obtained in a study of graft-versus-host responses after intestinal transplantation. Across the whole study: Each recipient received a multivisceral, liver-intestinal, or isolated intestinal graft. Among the recipients, all got anti-thymocyte globulin induction and then tacrolimus and steroids for around 3 years. Study findings and constraints: Detection of GvH clones occurred in recipient marrow, and some had their first appearance in ileum or blood. Graft-donor T cell macrochimerism in patients accompanied high graft-versus-host to host-versus-graft clonal ratios in allografts.

The data were produced by immunoSEQ multiplex PCR, yet TCRdb's version contains in-frame clones alone and is incomplete. Here the sample spans 90,000 to 150,000 clones, approximately 95% being singletons. The input for sequencing was unstimulated CD4+ T cells sorted from spleen or lymph node cells, taken before intestinal transplant. This sequence originates from a human donor who received an intestinal transplant. The V call is TRBV2, the J call TRBJ1-5; D is undetermined. The CDR3 nucleotides read TGTGCCAGCAGTGATGTCATTAGCAATCAGCCCCAGCATTTT. Encoded protein: CASSDVISNQPQHF.